This T cell receptor beta chain was found in a study of cytomegalovirus exposure and HLA in healthy donors. Regarding this clone: Its antigen is unknown.

13 Jbeta primers and 60 Vbeta primers were used for the PCR. Repertoires were generated with immunoSEQ multiplex PCR, while TCRdb's copy carries only in-frame clones and drops some. This sample has more than 100,000 clones, with 70% to 90% found just once. Overall study results and limits: A later analysis reportedly found fewer N-insertions in an Asian-associated ancestry cluster than the approximately 730-donor mean.

Source material: PBMCs. The clonotype was recovered from a man in his forties in good health and CMV-seronegative.

DNA for the CDR3: TGCGCCAGCAGCCAAGACGTGGAGGGGGCAGCAGATACGCAGTATTTT. Its protein is CASSQDVEGAADTQYF. The chain is built from TRBV4-3 and TRBJ2-3, with D maybe TRBD1 (7 bases). This CDR3 spans 16 amino acids. CDR1 and CDR2 (germline): LGHNA, YSLEER. The V end was cut by 0 bases, the J end by 4 bases, with 14 bases between.